This TCR beta chain was profiled in a study of OX40 agonist ivuxolimab in advanced cancers. Study-wide background: Patients received the agonistic anti-OX40 (CD134) antibody ivuxolimab. Each patient was given ivuxolimab into a vein every 2 weeks, at 0.01 to 10 mg/kg.

Patients who had autoimmune disease history or got systemic immunosuppression were left out. Germline assignment: CDR1 KGHSH and CDR2 LQKENI. The CDR3 has 13 amino acids. V lost 3 bases and J lost 2; bases outside the gene matches: 1. Generated by immunoSEQ multiplex PCR, the TCRdb table keeps only in-frame clones and is missing some. Of 50,000 to 65,000 clones listed, about four fifths are singletons. This TCR was recovered from an adult with an advanced solid tumor such as melanoma, head and neck, liver or kidney cancer. This chain links TRBV18 with TRBJ2-7, with 7 positions matching TRBD1. Sequencing used CD4+ or CD8+ T cells sorted from blood, obtained in a trial of the OX40 agonist ivuxolimab. The CDR3: CASSPGTAYEQYF. CDR3 sequence (DNA): TGTGCCAGCTCACCTGGGACAGCCTACGAGCAGTACTTC.